The source of this T cell receptor beta chain is a study of Graves' ophthalmopathy and Graves' hyperthyroidism. Study-wide results and caveats: Discriminating ophthalmopathy from stable hyperthyroidism, a 13-signature model attained a sensitivity of about 90% and a specificity of approximately 81%. Appearing in blood as well were most expanded thyroid clonotypes above 0.001 frequency.

TCR beta CDR3 regions were amplified from RNA transcripts. An opening RT-PCR round employed HTBI primers and preceded a second-round multiplex PCR. TCRdb reanalysed the multiplex PCR reads using MiXCR and keeps one entry per CDR3 protein. The sample holds about 400,000 distinct CDR3 sequences, 18% seen once. The CDR3 consists of 16 residues. From germline, CDR1 is MNHEY and CDR2 SVGAGI. Trimming left V 1 base short and J 5 bases short, with 18 bases between. This clonotype was detected many times. The antigen remains undetermined. Patients were left out if they had other autoimmune diseases, uncontrolled infections, pregnancy or lactation. The diagnostic workup employed clinical symptoms, serum thyroxine, TRAb, thyroid ultrasound and orbital computed tomography.

The sequence came from a young woman with Graves' ophthalmopathy. Sequencing was carried out using peripheral blood. The chain uses TRBV6-5 and TRBJ2-7, with D possibly matching TRBD2 (6 bases). The CDR3 region has the DNA TGTGCCAGCAGTTACTTGGGCGAAGGGTGGGAGGACGAGCAGTACTTC. Its protein product is CASSYLGEGWEDEQYF.